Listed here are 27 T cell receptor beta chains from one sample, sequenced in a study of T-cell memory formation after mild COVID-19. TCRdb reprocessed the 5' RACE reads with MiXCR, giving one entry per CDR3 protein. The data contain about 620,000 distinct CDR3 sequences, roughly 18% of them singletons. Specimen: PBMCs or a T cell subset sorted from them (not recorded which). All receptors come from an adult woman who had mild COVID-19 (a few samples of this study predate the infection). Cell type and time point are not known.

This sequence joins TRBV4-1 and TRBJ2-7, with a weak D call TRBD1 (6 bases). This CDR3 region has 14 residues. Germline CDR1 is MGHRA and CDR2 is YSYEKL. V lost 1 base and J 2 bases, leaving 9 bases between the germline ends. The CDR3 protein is CASSQGTATYEQYF. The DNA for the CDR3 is TGCGCCAGCAGCCAAGGGACAGCCACCTACGAGCAGTACTTC.

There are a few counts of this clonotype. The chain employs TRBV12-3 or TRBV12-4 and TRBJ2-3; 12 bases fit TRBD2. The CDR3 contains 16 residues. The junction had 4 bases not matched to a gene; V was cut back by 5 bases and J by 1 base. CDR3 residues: CASSILAGGGTDTQYF. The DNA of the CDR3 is TGTGCCAGCAGTATACTAGCGGGGGGCGGCACAGATACGCAGTATTTT.

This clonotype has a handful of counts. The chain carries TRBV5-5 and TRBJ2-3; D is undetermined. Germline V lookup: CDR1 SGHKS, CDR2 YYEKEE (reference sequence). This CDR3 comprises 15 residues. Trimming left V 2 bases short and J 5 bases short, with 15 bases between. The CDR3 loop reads CASSLGSSDGDTQYF. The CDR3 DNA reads TGTGCCAGCAGCTTAGGCAGCTCGGACGGAGATACGCAGTATTTT.

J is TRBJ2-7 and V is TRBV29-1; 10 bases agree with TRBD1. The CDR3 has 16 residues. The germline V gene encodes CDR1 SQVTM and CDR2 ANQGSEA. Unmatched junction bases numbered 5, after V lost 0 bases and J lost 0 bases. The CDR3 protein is CSVEEGQGKSSYEQYF. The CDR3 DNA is TGCAGCGTTGAAGAGGGACAGGGGAAGAGCTCCTACGAGCAGTACTTC.

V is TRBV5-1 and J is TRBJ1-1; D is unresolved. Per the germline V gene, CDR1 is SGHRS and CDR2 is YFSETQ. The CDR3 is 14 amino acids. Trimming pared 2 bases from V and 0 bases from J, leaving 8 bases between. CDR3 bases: TGCGCCAGCAGCTTACGTACTATGAACACTGAAGCTTTCTTT. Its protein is CASSLRTMNTEAFF.

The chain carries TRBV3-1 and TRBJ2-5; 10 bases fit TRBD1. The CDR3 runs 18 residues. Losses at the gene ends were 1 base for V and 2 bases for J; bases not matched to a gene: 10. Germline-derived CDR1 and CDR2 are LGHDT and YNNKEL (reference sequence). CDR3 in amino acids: CASSQVPTGGQPQETQYF. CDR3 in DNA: TGTGCCAGCAGCCAAGTTCCGACAGGGGGCCAACCTCAAGAGACCCAGTACTTC.

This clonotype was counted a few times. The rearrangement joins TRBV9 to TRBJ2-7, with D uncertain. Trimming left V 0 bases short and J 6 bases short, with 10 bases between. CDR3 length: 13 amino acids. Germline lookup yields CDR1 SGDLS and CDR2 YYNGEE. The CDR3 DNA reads TGTGCCAGCAGCGTAGATTTTTACGCCGAGCAGTACTTC. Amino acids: CASSVDFYAEQYF.

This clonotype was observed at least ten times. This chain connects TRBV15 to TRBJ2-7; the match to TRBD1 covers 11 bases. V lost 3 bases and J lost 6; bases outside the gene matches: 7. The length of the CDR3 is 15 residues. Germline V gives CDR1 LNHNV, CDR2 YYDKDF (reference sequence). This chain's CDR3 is CATSRNRDRGSEQYF. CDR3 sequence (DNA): TGTGCCACCAGCAGGAACCGGGACAGGGGGAGCGAGCAGTACTTC.

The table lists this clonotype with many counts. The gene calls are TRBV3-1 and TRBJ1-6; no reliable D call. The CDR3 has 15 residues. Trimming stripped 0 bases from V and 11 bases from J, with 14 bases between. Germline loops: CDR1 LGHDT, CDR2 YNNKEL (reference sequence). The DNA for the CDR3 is TGTGCCAGCAGCCAAGATCTGGTCACCCGAGCACCCCTCCACTTT. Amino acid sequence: CASSQDLVTRAPLHF.

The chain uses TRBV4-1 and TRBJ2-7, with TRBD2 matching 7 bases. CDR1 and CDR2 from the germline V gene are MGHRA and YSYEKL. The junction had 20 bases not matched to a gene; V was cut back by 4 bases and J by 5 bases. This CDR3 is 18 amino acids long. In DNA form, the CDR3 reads TGCGCCAGCAGCCGTCGGCAACCGACCCGGGGGGAAGGCGACGAGCAGTACTTC. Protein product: CASSRRQPTRGEGDEQYF.

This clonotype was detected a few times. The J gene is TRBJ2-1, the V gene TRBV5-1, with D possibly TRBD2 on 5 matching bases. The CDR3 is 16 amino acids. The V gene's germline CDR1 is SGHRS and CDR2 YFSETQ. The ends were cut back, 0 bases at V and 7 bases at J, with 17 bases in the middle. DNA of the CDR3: TGCGCCAGCAGCTTGGGCGAGAGGGTGGGCCGGAATGAGCAGTTCTTC. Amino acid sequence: CASSLGERVGRNEQFF.

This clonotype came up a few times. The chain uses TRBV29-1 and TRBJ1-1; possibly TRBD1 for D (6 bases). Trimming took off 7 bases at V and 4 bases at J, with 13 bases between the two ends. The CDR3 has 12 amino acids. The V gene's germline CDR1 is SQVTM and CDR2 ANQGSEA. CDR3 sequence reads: CSAQGRGTEAFF. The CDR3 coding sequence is TGCAGCGCTCAGGGCAGGGGCACTGAAGCTTTCTTT.

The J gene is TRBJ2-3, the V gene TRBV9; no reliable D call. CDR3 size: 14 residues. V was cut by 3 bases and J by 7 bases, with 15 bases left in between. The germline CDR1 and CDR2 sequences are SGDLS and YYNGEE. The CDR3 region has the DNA TGTGCCAGCAGCGCGGCAACTCTCCCGAATACGCAGTATTTT. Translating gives CASSAATLPNTQYF.

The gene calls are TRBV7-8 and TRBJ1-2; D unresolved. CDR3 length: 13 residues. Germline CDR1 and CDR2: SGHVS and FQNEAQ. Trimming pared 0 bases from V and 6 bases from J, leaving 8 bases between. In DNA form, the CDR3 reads TGTGCCAGCAGCTTAGCAGGGTGGAATGGCTACACCTTC. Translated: CASSLAGWNGYTF. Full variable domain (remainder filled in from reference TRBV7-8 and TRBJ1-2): GAGVSQSPRYKVAKRGQDVALRCDPISGHVSLFWYQQALGQGPEFLTYFQNEAQLDKSGLPSDRFFAERPEGSVSTLKIQRTQQEDSAVYLCASSLAGWNGYTFGSGTRLTVV.

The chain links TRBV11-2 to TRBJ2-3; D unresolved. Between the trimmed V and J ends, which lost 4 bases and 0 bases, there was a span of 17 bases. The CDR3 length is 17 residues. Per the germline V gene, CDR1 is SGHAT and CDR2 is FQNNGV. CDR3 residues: CASSWPPADTSTDTQYF. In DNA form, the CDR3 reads TGTGCCAGCAGCTGGCCGCCGGCAGACACTAGCACAGATACGCAGTATTTT. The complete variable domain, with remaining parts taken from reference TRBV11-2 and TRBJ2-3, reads EAGVAQSPRYKIIEKRQSVAFWCNPISGHATLYWYQQILGQGPKLLIQFQNNGVVDDSQLPKDRFSAERLKGVDSTLKIQPAKLEDSAVYLCASSWPPADTSTDTQYFGPGTRLTVL.

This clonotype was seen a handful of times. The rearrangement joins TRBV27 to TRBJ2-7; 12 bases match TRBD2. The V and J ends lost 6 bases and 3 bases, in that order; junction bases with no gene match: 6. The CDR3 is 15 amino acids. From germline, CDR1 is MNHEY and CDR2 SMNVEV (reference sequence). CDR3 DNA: TGTGCCAGCAGATCTCTAGCGGGAGGGGGCTACGAGCAGTACTTC. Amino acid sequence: CASRSLAGGGYEQYF.

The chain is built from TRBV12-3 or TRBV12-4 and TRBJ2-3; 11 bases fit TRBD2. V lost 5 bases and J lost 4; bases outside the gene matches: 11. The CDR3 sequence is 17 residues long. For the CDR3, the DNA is TGTGCCAGCAGTCGTCCGGCTAGCGGGAGGTGGGCAGATACGCAGTATTTT. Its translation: CASSRPASGRWADTQYF.

CDR3 in amino acids: CAIREDRQQPQHF. CDR3 DNA sequence: TGTGCCATCAGGGAGGACAGGCAACAGCCCCAGCATTTT. The chain couples TRBV10-3 to TRBJ1-5, with TRBD1 matching over 7 bases. With 6 bases clipped from V and 7 bases from J, the junction kept 6 bases outside the gene matches. Germline assignment: CDR1 ENHRY and CDR2 SYGVKD. The length of the CDR3 is 13 residues.

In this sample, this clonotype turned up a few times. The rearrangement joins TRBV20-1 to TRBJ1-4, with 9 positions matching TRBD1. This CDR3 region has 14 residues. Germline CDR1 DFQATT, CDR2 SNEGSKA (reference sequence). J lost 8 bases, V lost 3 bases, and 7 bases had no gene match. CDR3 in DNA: TGCAGTGCTAGGATGAGGACAGGGGCGGAAAAACTGTTTTTT. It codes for CSARMRTGAEKLFF.

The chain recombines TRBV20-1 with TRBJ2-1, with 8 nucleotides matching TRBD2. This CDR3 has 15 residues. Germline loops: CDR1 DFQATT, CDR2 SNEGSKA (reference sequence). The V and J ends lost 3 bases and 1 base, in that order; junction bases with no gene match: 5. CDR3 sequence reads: CSARELADSYNEQFF. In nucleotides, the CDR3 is TGCAGTGCTAGGGAACTAGCGGATTCCTACAATGAGCAGTTCTTC.

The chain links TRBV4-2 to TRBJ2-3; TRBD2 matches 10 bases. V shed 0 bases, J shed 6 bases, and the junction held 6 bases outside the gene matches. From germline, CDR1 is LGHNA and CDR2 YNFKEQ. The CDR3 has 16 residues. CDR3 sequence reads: CASSQDASGSPDTQYF. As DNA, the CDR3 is TGTGCCAGCAGCCAAGATGCTAGCGGGAGTCCCGATACGCAGTATTTT.

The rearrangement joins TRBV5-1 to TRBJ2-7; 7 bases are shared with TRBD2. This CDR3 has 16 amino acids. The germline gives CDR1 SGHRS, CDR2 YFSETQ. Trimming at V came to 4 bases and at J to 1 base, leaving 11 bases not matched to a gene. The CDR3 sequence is CASSLSGGQPSYEQYF. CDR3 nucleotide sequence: TGCGCCAGCAGCCTCTCGGGAGGACAACCGTCCTACGAGCAGTACTTC.

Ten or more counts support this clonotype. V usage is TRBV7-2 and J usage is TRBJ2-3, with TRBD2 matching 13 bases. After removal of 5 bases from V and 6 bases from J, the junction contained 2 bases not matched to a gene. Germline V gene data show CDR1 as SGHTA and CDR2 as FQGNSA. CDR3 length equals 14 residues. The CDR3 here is CASSLTSGRDTQYF. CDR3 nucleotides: TGTGCCAGCAGCCTGACTAGCGGGAGGGATACGCAGTATTTT.

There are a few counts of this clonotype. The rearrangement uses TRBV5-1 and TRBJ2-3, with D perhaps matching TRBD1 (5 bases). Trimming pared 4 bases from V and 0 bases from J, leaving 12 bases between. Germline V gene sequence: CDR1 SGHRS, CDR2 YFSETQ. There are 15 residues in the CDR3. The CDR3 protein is CASSVRVSSTDTQYF. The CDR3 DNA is TGCGCCAGCAGCGTCAGGGTATCTAGCACAGATACGCAGTATTTT.

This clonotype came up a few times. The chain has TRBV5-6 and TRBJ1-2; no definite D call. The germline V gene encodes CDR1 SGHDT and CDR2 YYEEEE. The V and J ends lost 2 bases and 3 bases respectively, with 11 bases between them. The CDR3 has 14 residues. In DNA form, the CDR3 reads TGTGCCAGCAGCTTATCACAGCCCTACTATGGCTACACCTTC. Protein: CASSLSQPYYGYTF.

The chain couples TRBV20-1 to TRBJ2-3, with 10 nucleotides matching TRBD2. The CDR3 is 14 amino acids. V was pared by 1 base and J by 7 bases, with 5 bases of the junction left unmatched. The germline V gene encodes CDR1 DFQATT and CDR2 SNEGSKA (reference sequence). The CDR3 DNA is TGCAGTGCTAGAGGGACTAGCGGAGTTAATACGCAGTATTTT. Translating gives CSARGTSGVNTQYF.

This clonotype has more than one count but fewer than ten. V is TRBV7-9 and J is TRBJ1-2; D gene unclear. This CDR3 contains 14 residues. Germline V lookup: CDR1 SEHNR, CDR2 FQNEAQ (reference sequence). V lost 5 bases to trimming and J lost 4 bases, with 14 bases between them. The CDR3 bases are TGTGCCAGCAGCCCAGACACGGCCCCCTATGGCTACACCTTC. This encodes CASSPDTAPYGYTF.